The T cell receptor beta chain under discussion was sequenced for a study of T-cell reconstitution after alpha-beta-depleted transplantation in children. Researchers prepared the TCRbeta library using unique molecular identifiers, the study reports. TCRdb reanalysed the PCR reads using MiXCR and keeps one entry per CDR3 protein. The sample includes a few hundred thousand distinct CDR3 sequences, 10% seen only once; the top ten take more than 2%. In its sample, this clonotype was seen a few times. V shed 2 bases, J shed 5 bases, and the junction held 4 bases outside the gene matches. Germline V gene lookup returns CDR1 DFQATT and CDR2 SNEGSKA (reference sequence). This CDR3 has 14 residues.

The TCR was taken from a human donor who donated a stem cell graft to a child with acute lymphoblastic leukemia. V and J are TRBV20-1 and TRBJ2-1; 9 nucleotides line up with TRBD1. The material was PBMCs from the stem cell graft donor, obtained from the stem cell graft. As DNA, the CDR3 is TGCAGTGCTAGATGGGACAGGGCGCACAATGAGCAGTTCTTC. It yields the protein CSARWDRAHNEQFF.